Listed here are 29 T cell receptor beta chains from one sample, sequenced in a study of blood T cell repertoires in COVID-19. Repertoires were generated with immunoSEQ multiplex PCR, while TCRdb's copy carries only in-frame clones and drops some. Here the sample spans 70,000 to 90,000 clones, over 65% being singletons. The sequencing input was peripheral blood. These receptor sequences come from a woman older than 75 with acute or convalescent COVID-19.

The V gene is TRBV6-5, the J gene TRBJ2-1; unclear D gene. CDR1 is MNHEY and CDR2 is SVGAGI in the germline V gene. The germline V and J ends were trimmed by 4 bases and 9 bases, with 10 bases remaining between them. The CDR3 length is 12 residues. The CDR3 reads CASSSNVAEQFF. CDR3 bases: TGTGCCAGCAGTTCTAACGTCGCTGAGCAGTTCTTC.

This clone was observed once. The gene calls are TRBV5-1 and TRBJ1-4; 7 nucleotides align to TRBD1. Trimming at V came to 0 bases and at J to 10 bases, leaving 3 bases not matched to a gene. The CDR3 sequence is 13 residues long. The germline V gene has CDR1 SGHRS and CDR2 YFSETQ. The CDR3 here is CASSLEPGGKLFF. CDR3 bases: TGCGCCAGCAGCTTGGAACCAGGGGGAAAACTGTTTTTT. The variable domain in full, with the rest retrieved from reference TRBV5-1 and TRBJ1-4, is KAGVTQTPRYLIKTRGQQVTLSCSPISGHRSVSWYQQTPGQGLQFLFEYFSETQRNKGNFPGRFSGRQFSNSRSEMNVSTLELGDSALYLCASSLEPGGKLFFGSGTQLSVL.

The J gene is TRBJ2-5, the V gene TRBV24-1; 7 nucleotides align to TRBD1. Germline trimming cut 4 bases from V and 2 bases from J; bases unmatched to any gene: 9. The length of the CDR3 is 16 residues. CDR1 and CDR2 from the germline V gene are KGHDR and SFDVKD. The CDR3 DNA is TGTGCCACCAGTGAGATCAGGGGGAAGGGGCAAGAGACCCAGTACTTC. Its protein product is CATSEIRGKGQETQYF.

The count of this clone is one. V usage is TRBV6-2 or TRBV6-3 and J usage is TRBJ1-2; 9 bases match TRBD1. Germline values: CDR1 MNHEY, CDR2 SVGEGT. The CDR3 is made up of 17 amino acids. Losses at the gene ends were 2 bases for V and 5 bases for J; bases not matched to a gene: 12. CDR3 sequence (DNA): TGTGCCAGCAGTTACAAGCCGGGACAGGGAGGTGGTTATGGCTACACCTTC. It encodes CASSYKPGQGGGYGYTF.

This chain links TRBV5-4 with TRBJ1-2, with 7 bases aligning to TRBD1. Per the germline V gene, CDR1 is SGHNT and CDR2 is YYREEE (reference sequence). V was clipped by 4 bases and J by 6 bases; unmatched bases: 6. The CDR3 spans 13 residues. This CDR3 is CASSPGTENGYTF. The DNA for the CDR3 is TGTGCCAGCAGCCCGGGGACAGAGAATGGCTACACCTTC.

The V call is TRBV5-1, the J call TRBJ2-2; 7 bases agree with TRBD2. The CDR3 length is 15 residues. CDR1 SGHRS and CDR2 YFSETQ come from the germline V gene. V dropped 5 bases and J dropped 3; count of bases not matched to a gene: 7. CDR3 nucleotides: TGCGCCAGCAGTGGCGGGAGCTACGACACCGGGGAGCTGTTTTTT. Translated, it gives CASSGGSYDTGELFF.

V gene TRBV19 combines with J gene TRBJ1-2, with 9 positions matching TRBD1. Trimming took 3 bases from V and 5 from J; bases not matched to a gene: 7. The CDR3 is 15 amino acids. Germline assignment: CDR1 LNHDA and CDR2 SQIVND (reference sequence). CDR3 sequence reads: CASSIGGQGLYGYTF. The CDR3 coding sequence is TGTGCCAGTAGTATTGGGGGACAGGGTCTGTATGGCTACACCTTC.

The chain is built from TRBV5-4 and TRBJ1-3; D perhaps matches TRBD1 (5 bases). The CDR3 is made up of 15 amino acids. Germline assignment: CDR1 SGHNT and CDR2 YYREEE (reference sequence). With 2 bases removed from V and 0 bases from J, the gap between germline ends came to 9 bases. The CDR3 DNA is TGTGCCAGCAGCTTACCTCAGGGCTCTGGAAACACCATATATTTT. Protein: CASSLPQGSGNTIYF.

The J gene is TRBJ1-3, the V gene TRBV27; TRBD1 aligns across 8 bases. CDR3 length: 16 amino acids. CDR1 MNHEY and CDR2 SMNVEV come from the germline V gene (reference sequence). Unmatched junction bases numbered 9, after V lost 5 bases and J lost 3 bases. The CDR3 nucleotides are TGTGCCAGCAGTCAGATCGGACAGGGAATTGGAAACACCATATATTTT. Amino acid sequence: CASSQIGQGIGNTIYF.

The V call is TRBV10-3, the J call TRBJ1-2, with D unresolved. Germline CDR1 reads ENHRY; CDR2 reads SYGVKD. CDR3 length equals 15 residues. The V and J ends lost 6 bases and 2 bases respectively, with 16 bases between them. The CDR3 region has the DNA TGTGCCATCAGCGGCGGGGAGGGTGAAAACTATGGCTACACCTTC. This translates into CAISGGEGENYGYTF.

The chain employs TRBV30 and TRBJ1-2; no clear D gene. The CDR3 runs to 14 residues. V lost 5 bases and J 4 bases, leaving 17 bases between the germline ends. Per the germline V gene, CDR1 is GTSNPN and CDR2 is SVGIG (reference sequence). The CDR3: CAWAPPGAPYGYTF. The CDR3 DNA reads as TGTGCCTGGGCCCCTCCGGGTGCTCCCTATGGCTACACCTTC.

Only a few counts were recorded for this clone. The rearrangement uses TRBV18 and TRBJ1-5, with TRBD1 as a possible D gene (5 bases). This CDR3 contains 15 residues. V was clipped by 3 bases and J by 2 bases, with 11 bases between them. The V gene's germline CDR1 is KGHSH and CDR2 LQKENI. CDR3 protein: CASSPLGGGNQPQHF. The CDR3 nucleotides read TGTGCCAGCTCACCGTTGGGGGGGGGCAATCAGCCCCAGCATTTT.

The rearrangement links TRBV10-3 to TRBJ2-5, with 9 positions matching TRBD1. There are 13 residues in the CDR3. V gave up 6 bases and J gave up 5 bases; unmatched junction bases: 4. Germline V gives CDR1 ENHRY, CDR2 SYGVKD. CDR3 DNA: TGTGCCATCAGCGGGACAGGGAGGGAGACCCAGTACTTC. Its protein is CAISGTGRETQYF.

The chain employs TRBV3-1 (or the pseudogene TRBV3-2) and TRBJ2-1, with TRBD2 matching over 14 bases. Trimming removed 2 bases from V and 4 bases from J; junction bases left unmatched: 1. The CDR3 totals 16 residues. Germline assignment: CDR1 LGHDT and CDR2 YNNKEL (reference sequence). As DNA, the CDR3 is TGTGCCAGCAGCCAACGGACTAGCGGGGGGTACAATGAGCAGTTCTTC. Its protein product is CASSQRTSGGYNEQFF.

This clone was seen just once. This chain connects TRBV7-2 to TRBJ2-1, with TRBD2 as a possible D gene (7 bases). CDR3 length equals 15 residues. CDR1 and CDR2 from the germline V gene are SGHTA and FQGNSA. V lost 5 bases, J lost 1 base, and 12 bases lay in between. In DNA, the CDR3 is TGTGCCAGCAGCGAAGGGGGGGTTTCCTACAATGAGCAGTTCTTC. Encoded protein: CASSEGGVSYNEQFF.

The chain combines TRBV5-4 with TRBJ2-7, with 11 bases matching TRBD2. In germline, CDR1 is SGHNT, CDR2 YYREEE (reference sequence). V dropped 5 bases and J dropped 1; count of bases not matched to a gene: 8. This CDR3 region has 16 residues. The CDR3 DNA reads TGTGCCAGCAGTTCAGGCGGGACTAGCGGTTCCTACGAGCAGTACTTC. It translates to CASSSGGTSGSYEQYF.

This chain uses TRBV5-1 with TRBJ1-4; TRBD1 is a possible D gene (5 bases). The CDR3 runs to 14 residues. Germline V lookup: CDR1 SGHRS, CDR2 YFSETQ. V was pared by 4 bases and J by 11 bases, with 18 bases between. In nucleotides, the CDR3 is TGCGCCAGCAGCCAGCAGGGTGCCAACCTCAAACTGTTTTTT. This codes for CASSQQGANLKLFF.

The chain couples TRBV20-1 to TRBJ2-7, with 9 bases fitting TRBD1. This CDR3 is 14 amino acids long. V shed 6 bases and J 1 base; nucleotides not matched to a gene: 7. The V gene's germline CDR1 is DFQATT and CDR2 SNEGSKA (reference sequence). The CDR3 region is CSASRDRVSYEQYF. CDR3 DNA sequence: TGCAGTGCGAGTCGGGACAGGGTATCCTACGAGCAGTACTTC.

This rearrangement joins TRBV3-1 (or the pseudogene TRBV3-2) to TRBJ1-1; TRBD1 agrees at 7 bases. CDR1 is LGHDT, CDR2 YNNKEL, per germline (reference sequence). The CDR3 contains 15 residues. With V trimmed by 4 bases and J by 0 bases, 5 bases remained unmatched. The CDR3 DNA sequence: TGTGCCAGCAGCCGCCTAGGACAGGTGAACACTGAAGCTTTCTTT. Protein product: CASSRLGQVNTEAFF.

The CDR3 sequence is CASSFRRGRGETQYF. DNA of the CDR3: TGTGCCAGCAGCTTCAGGAGGGGAAGAGGAGAGACCCAGTACTTC. The genes are TRBV13 and TRBJ2-5; weak D call: TRBD2 (6 bases). Germline V gene sequence: CDR1 PRHDT, CDR2 FYEKMQ (reference sequence). V lost 3 bases, J lost 4 bases, and 15 bases lay in between. There are 15 residues in the CDR3.

V is TRBV10-1 and J is TRBJ2-1; the D gene is possibly TRBD2 (6 bases). Trimming left V 8 bases short and J 4 bases short, with 9 bases between. The germline V gene has CDR1 WNHNN and CDR2 SYGVQD (reference sequence). The CDR3 is made up of 12 amino acids. This chain's CDR3 is CASFGTYNEQFF. CDR3 coding DNA: TGCGCCAGCTTCGGGACTTACAATGAGCAGTTCTTC.

This chain joins TRBV5-4 and TRBJ2-1, with 10 bases matching TRBD2. After removal of 1 base from V and 7 bases from J, the junction contained 2 bases not matched to a gene. The CDR3 spans 14 residues. The germline CDR1 and CDR2 sequences are SGHNT and YYREEE (reference sequence). The CDR3 is CASSLTSGTNEQFF. CDR3 nucleotides: TGTGCCAGCAGCTTGACTAGCGGGACAAATGAGCAGTTCTTC.

The chain recombines TRBV30 with TRBJ1-2, with D uncertain. The V gene lost 7 bases and the J gene lost 2 bases, with 11 bases spanning the gap. There are 12 residues in the CDR3. Germline CDR1 reads GTSNPN; CDR2 reads SVGIG (reference sequence). CDR3 residues: CASNPGNYGYTF. The DNA for the CDR3 is TGTGCCTCTAACCCCGGGAACTATGGCTACACCTTC.

J is TRBJ2-1 and V is TRBV29-1; D is uncertain. CDR3 length equals 14 residues. V lost 4 bases and J 5 bases, leaving 15 bases between the germline ends. Looked up from germline, CDR1 is SQVTM and CDR2 is ANQGSEA. CDR3 amino acids: CSVGSNDPHNEQFF. CDR3 nucleotides: TGCAGCGTTGGGAGTAACGACCCCCACAATGAGCAGTTCTTC.

V and J are TRBV3-1 (or the pseudogene TRBV3-2) and TRBJ2-7, with 12 positions matching TRBD2. Germline CDR1 LGHDT, CDR2 YNNKEL (reference sequence). The CDR3 totals 13 residues. V was clipped by 2 bases and J by 8 bases; unmatched bases: 1. The CDR3 coding sequence is TGTGCCAGCAGCCAACTAGCGGGGGGGCAGCAGTACTTC. It specifies CASSQLAGGQQYF.

The chain links TRBV30 to TRBJ1-2, with TRBD1 matching 7 bases. The junction had 5 bases not matched to a gene; V was cut back by 0 bases and J by 7 bases. The CDR3 totals 13 residues. Germline loops: CDR1 GTSNPN, CDR2 SVGIG (reference sequence). The CDR3 coding sequence is TGTGCCTGGAGTGTGAACAGGGGCGGTGGCTACACCTTC. Translated: CAWSVNRGGGYTF.

The rearrangement links TRBV15 to TRBJ2-1; D unclear. V lost 1 base and J 4 bases, leaving 5 bases between the germline ends. CDR1 is LNHNV, CDR2 YYDKDF, per germline (reference sequence). The CDR3 sequence is 13 residues long. As DNA, the CDR3 is TGTGCCACCAGCAGAGGTCAGTACAATGAGCAGTTCTTC. This translates into CATSRGQYNEQFF.

The V call is TRBV7-8, the J call TRBJ1-1; possibly TRBD1 for D (5 bases). The V end lost 2 bases, the J end lost 1 base, and 11 bases lay between the germline ends. The germline V gene encodes CDR1 SGHVS and CDR2 FQNEAQ. CDR3 length: 15 residues. For the CDR3, the DNA is TGTGCCAGCAGCTTAATCCAGGGTACGAACACTGAAGCTTTCTTT. As protein: CASSLIQGTNTEAFF.

As DNA, the CDR3 is TGTGCCAGCAGCTTAGATTCAGCGGGAGGGCCTCGGGGTGAGACCCAGTACTTC. It specifies CASSLDSAGGPRGETQYF. The genes are TRBV7-3 and TRBJ2-5, with 10 bases lining up with TRBD2. This CDR3 contains 18 residues. The V gene's germline CDR1 is SGHTA and CDR2 FQGTGA. V lost 2 bases to trimming and J lost 5 bases; unmatched junction nucleotides: 14.